This T cell receptor (beta chain) is from a study of blood T cells in healthy people across ages. A second about 6 to 11 cycle PCR used barcoded and J-beta primers. MiXCR, applied by TCRdb to the 5' RACE reads, yields one record per CDR3 protein. The repertoire holds about 830,000 distinct CDR3 sequences, with approximately 65% as singletons. Germline V lookup: CDR1 SGDLS, CDR2 YYNGEE. CDR3 size: 15 residues. Regarding this clonotype: Its antigen is unknown. At one end, the junction sequence differs from germline, possibly due to a read error.

Study-wide results and caveats: Roughly linear declines in TCR beta diversity per million T cells occurred with age.

The source of this sequence is a man aged 25 to 45 in good health. Sequencing was carried out using blood. This rearrangement joins TRBV9 to TRBJ2-7, with a possible D match to TRBD1 (5 bases). CDR3 in DNA: TGTGCCAGCTCCCTACGGCAGGGCTTCTCCGACGAGCAGTACTTC. This codes for CASSLRQGFSDEQYF.